One sample yielded the 21 T cell receptor beta chains listed below, sequenced in a study of regulatory T cells in long-lasting Graves disease. Construction of TCR beta libraries relied on iRepertoire HTBI primers and on Arm-PCR targeting CDR3 regions. TCRdb re-analysed the multiplex PCR reads in MiXCR, keeping a single row per CDR3 protein. The data hold hundreds of thousands of distinct CDR3 sequences, with about 15% observed a single time. Time point reported: newly diagnosed GD, antithyroid drugs for less than 3 months. The TCR library was made from RNA extracted from PBMCs. These data also featured in a second study, about T cells in Graves' hyperthyroidism and ophthalmopathy.

The sequenced sample was peripheral blood mononuclear cells (PBMCs), obtained at new diagnosis, from a patient treated with antithyroid drugs. Receptor source: a man between 18 and 29 years old with Graves disease.

This clonotype occurred many times. The J gene is TRBJ2-1, the V gene TRBV12-3 or TRBV12-4, with D maybe TRBD2 (5 bases). The CDR3 covers 12 residues. The V end was cut by 6 bases, the J end by 9 bases, with 12 bases between. The CDR3 DNA reads TGTGCCAGCAGGAGGTCGGGGAGTGAGCAGTTCTTC. Translated: CASRRSGSEQFF.

This clonotype was detected many times. This sequence joins TRBV2 and TRBJ2-3; the D gene is possibly TRBD2 (5 bases). There are 14 residues in the CDR3. V lost 6 bases and J lost 4, with 14 bases in between. The V gene's germline CDR1 is SNHLY and CDR2 FYNNEI. The CDR3 sequence is CASSWDPGADTQYF. The CDR3, as DNA: TGTGCCAGCAGCTGGGATCCCGGGGCAGATACGCAGTATTTT.

The chain joins TRBV3-1 to TRBJ2-5; 7 positions agree with TRBD2. The CDR3 loop spans 12 amino acids. Looked up from germline, CDR1 is LGHDT and CDR2 is YNNKEL (reference sequence). V dropped 0 bases and J dropped 10; count of bases not matched to a gene: 2. The CDR3 coding sequence is TGTGCCAGCAGCCAAGAGAGGACTAGCCAGTACTTC. It specifies CASSQERTSQYF.

This clonotype was detected only a few times. This chain connects TRBV10-3 to TRBJ2-1; a weak D match, TRBD2 (6 bases). The CDR3 spans 14 residues. V lost 3 bases and J 3 bases, leaving 9 bases between the germline ends. The V gene's germline CDR1 is ENHRY and CDR2 SYGVKD. The CDR3 DNA reads as TGTGCCATCAGTGAAGATAGCGGCTACAATGAGCAGTTCTTC. Protein: CAISEDSGYNEQFF.

This chain connects TRBV2 to TRBJ1-5; D perhaps matches TRBD1 (5 bases). Germline values: CDR1 SNHLY, CDR2 FYNNEI. CDR3 size: 13 residues. The V gene lost 7 bases and the J gene lost 4 bases, with 11 bases spanning the gap. CDR3 protein: CASNPGLNQPQHF. CDR3 bases: TGTGCCAGCAACCCGGGACTGAATCAGCCCCAGCATTTT.

This clonotype was seen more than once but under ten times. V is TRBV7-2 and J is TRBJ2-7; D is possibly TRBD1 (5 bases). Per the germline V gene, CDR1 is SGHTA and CDR2 is FQGNSA. The CDR3 totals 15 residues. Trimming stripped 4 bases from V and 0 bases from J, with 13 bases between. CDR3 DNA: TGTGCCAGCAGCTCCTACAGGCAGGGCTCCTACGAGCAGTACTTC. Residues: CASSSYRQGSYEQYF.

Remarks on this clonotype: A single base separates this from a much larger clone, so it may be a read error. V and J are TRBV5-1 and TRBJ2-1; TRBD2 aligns across 7 bases. This CDR3 has 15 residues. Per the germline V gene, CDR1 is SGHRS and CDR2 is YFSETQ. Here the CDR3 reads CANSLGGLSGNEQFF. The CDR3 nucleotides are TGCGCCAACAGCTTGGGGGGTCTTAGCGGGAATGAGCAGTTCTTC.

The chain links TRBV25-1 to TRBJ2-1; TRBD2 aligns across 12 bases. Trimming took 5 bases from V and 4 from J; bases not matched to a gene: 6. CDR1 is MGHDK and CDR2 is SYGVNS in the germline V gene. CDR3 length equals 16 residues. DNA for the CDR3: TGTGCCAGCAGTAAACTAGCGGGAGGAGGTTACAATGAGCAGTTCTTC. Translation: CASSKLAGGGYNEQFF.

This CDR3 reads CASSQDSDSLSGNTIYF. As DNA, the CDR3 is TGCGCCAGCAGCCAAGATTCGGACAGCCTCTCTGGAAACACCATATATTTT. The rearrangement links TRBV4-1 to TRBJ1-3; possibly TRBD1 for D (6 bases). Trimming took off 0 bases at V and 0 bases at J, with 12 bases between the two ends. This CDR3 has 17 residues. Germline V gene sequence: CDR1 MGHRA, CDR2 YSYEKL.

The rearrangement joins TRBV7-6 to TRBJ2-1; D tentatively reads TRBD1 or TRBD2 (5 bases each). CDR1 and CDR2 (germline): SGHVS, FNYEAQ. The germline V and J ends were trimmed by 4 bases and 9 bases, with 10 bases remaining between them. CDR3 length equals 12 residues. CDR3 loop: CASSWSGTEQFF. The CDR3 bases are TGTGCCAGCAGCTGGTCCGGGACTGAGCAGTTCTTC.

Many counts were recorded for this clonotype. The CDR3 protein is CAWSVRSSGTYEQYF. CDR3 coding DNA: TGTGCCTGGAGTGTAAGGTCTAGCGGTACCTACGAGCAGTACTTC. This sequence joins TRBV30 and TRBJ2-7; 7 bases line up with TRBD2. The CDR3 is made up of 15 amino acids. V shed 0 bases and J 2 bases; nucleotides not matched to a gene: 7. CDR1 and CDR2 (germline): GTSNPN, SVGIG (reference sequence).

This clonotype was seen at least ten times. The chain carries TRBV2 and TRBJ2-3; TRBD2 aligns across 11 bases. The CDR3 loop spans 17 amino acids. Per germline, CDR1 SNHLY and CDR2 FYNNEI. The junction had 9 bases not matched to a gene; V was cut back by 4 bases and J by 3 bases. DNA of the CDR3: TGTGCCAGCAGTGGGCTTGGACTAGCGGGTCGGACAGATACGCAGTATTTT. Translation: CASSGLGLAGRTDTQYF.

The chain links TRBV20-1 to TRBJ2-2, with 7 positions matching TRBD2. This CDR3 region has 14 residues. Germline CDR1 DFQATT, CDR2 SNEGSKA (reference sequence). The J segment lost 3 bases and the V segment lost 4 bases, leaving 5 bases of the junction unmatched. CDR3 amino acids: CSAKTSEYTGELFF. Here the CDR3 DNA reads TGCAGTGCTAAAACTAGCGAATACACCGGGGAGCTGTTTTTT.

V usage is TRBV28 and J usage is TRBJ2-1; 11 positions match TRBD2. Trimming removed 6 bases from V and 4 bases from J; junction bases left unmatched: 8. The CDR3 is 16 amino acids. Germline V gene sequence: CDR1 MDHEN, CDR2 SYDVKM. In DNA form, the CDR3 reads TGTGCCAGCAGACCAACCGGGACTAGCGGTTACAATGAGCAGTTCTTC. Its translation is CASRPTGTSGYNEQFF.

This clonotype was counted ten times or more. V and J are TRBV18 and TRBJ2-1; D is unresolved. The CDR3 is made up of 15 amino acids. V dropped 1 base and J dropped 3 bases, with 10 bases sitting between them. CDR1 and CDR2 (germline): KGHSH, LQKENI. CDR3 coding DNA: TGTGCCAGCTCACCACTCGATTCGGTCTACAATGAGCAGTTCTTC. Translation gives CASSPLDSVYNEQFF.

This clonotype has only a few counts. The rearrangement joins TRBV3-1 to TRBJ2-1; TRBD2 matches 11 bases. The end of the DNA aligns better with TRBJ2-5, so the J call may be wrong. Germline V gene lookup returns CDR1 LGHDT and CDR2 YNNKEL (reference sequence). The CDR3 has 22 amino acids. The CDR3 DNA reads TGTGCCAGCAGCCAAGCCCCTGGTTTGGTAGCGGGAGGGCCCTCAGCCCAAGAGACCCAGTACTTC. Protein: CASSQAPGLVAGGPSAQETQYF.

The J gene is TRBJ1-4, the V gene TRBV7-9; 7 positions match TRBD1. Unmatched junction bases numbered 3, after V lost 3 bases and J lost 5 bases. Looked up from germline, CDR1 is SEHNR and CDR2 is FQNEAQ (reference sequence). CDR3 length equals 14 residues. The CDR3: CASSLTGKNEKLFF. In nucleotides, the CDR3 is TGTGCCAGCAGCTTGACAGGGAAGAATGAAAAACTGTTTTTT.

This clonotype has ten or more counts. J is TRBJ2-3 and V is TRBV9, with 13 positions matching TRBD2. With V trimmed by 0 bases and J by 0 bases, 4 bases remained unmatched. The CDR3 runs to 18 residues. Germline CDR1 and CDR2: SGDLS and YYNGEE. Here the CDR3 reads CASSVEGTSGASTDTQYF. The CDR3 region has the DNA TGTGCCAGCAGCGTAGAAGGGACTAGCGGGGCTAGCACAGATACGCAGTATTTT.

This sequence joins TRBV27 and TRBJ2-7; D possibly corresponds to TRBD1 (6 bases). The CDR3 runs 14 residues. The germline V gene has CDR1 MNHEY and CDR2 SMNVEV (reference sequence). Trimming shortened V by 8 bases and J by 2 bases, and 16 bases separated the two germline ends. The CDR3 DNA follows: TGTGCCAGCGGATCGGGACAACATGCCTACGAGCAGTACTTC. Its translation is CASGSGQHAYEQYF.

This clonotype has a count of ten or more. This chain connects TRBV28 to TRBJ1-5; TRBD1 agrees at 9 bases. Losses at the gene ends were 6 bases for V and 2 bases for J; bases not matched to a gene: 14. Germline loops: CDR1 MDHEN, CDR2 SYDVKM. This CDR3 comprises 18 residues. CDR3 in amino acids: CASSQTQGADIGNQPQHF. CDR3 coding DNA: TGTGCCAGCAGCCAAACACAGGGGGCGGATATAGGCAATCAGCCCCAGCATTTT.

This clonotype came up many times. This chain uses TRBV20-1 with TRBJ2-7; TRBD2 aligns across 8 bases. CDR3 length: 15 amino acids. Looked up from germline, CDR1 is DFQATT and CDR2 is SNEGSKA (reference sequence). The J segment lost 7 bases and the V segment lost 0 bases, leaving 11 bases of the junction unmatched. The CDR3 loop is CSARDQGTSRGEQYF. The CDR3 region has the DNA TGCAGTGCTAGAGATCAGGGGACTAGTCGCGGAGAGCAGTACTTC.